What follows are 6 T cell receptor beta chains derived from one specimen sequenced in a study of synovial regulatory T cells in juvenile arthritis. The protocol was immunoSEQ multiplex PCR, while the TCRdb copy is restricted to in-frame clones and leaves out a portion. The sample spans 7,500 to 10,000 clones; the ten largest clones claim 0.35%. Sequenced material: Treg cells from blood. Described subset: remaining (HLA-DR-negative) circulating blood Treg cells. Receptors were obtained from a donor aged 2 to 35 with juvenile idiopathic arthritis.

This rearrangement joins TRBV4-1 to TRBJ1-1; the TRBD1 assignment by TCRdb is unverifiable without DNA. The CDR3 consists of 18 residues. The protein alone is recorded here. Germline-derived CDR1 and CDR2 are MGHRA and YSYEKL. The CDR3 loop reads CASSQDRNRGQLNTEAFF.

This rearrangement joins TRBV5-1 to TRBJ1-2. The CDR3 has 13 residues. The entry carries no DNA sequence. The germline V gene encodes CDR1 SGHRS and CDR2 YFSETQ. CDR3 loop: CASSLAADYGYTF.

This chain connects TRBV6-1 to TRBJ2-6. Germline lookup yields CDR1 MNHNS and CDR2 SASEGT. This CDR3 region has 15 residues. This entry has no DNA. CDR3 region: CASAARITGANVLTF.

The chain uses TRBV5-6 and TRBJ2-7; the D call from TCRdb, TRBD1, cannot be confirmed without DNA. CDR1 and CDR2 (germline): SGHDT, YYEEEE. This CDR3 has 13 residues. The DNA is not on file. CDR3: CASSLAGLYEQYF. The full variable domain, with the rest looked up from reference TRBV5-6 and TRBJ2-7, is DAGVTQSPTHLIKTRGQQVTLRCSPKSGHDTVSWYQQALGQGPQFIFQYYEEEERQRGNFPDRFSGHQFPNYSSELNVNALLLGDSALYLCASSLAGLYEQYFGPGTRLTVT.

V and J are TRBV6-1 and TRBJ2-3; TCRdb lists TRBD1, though no DNA is available to test this call. This CDR3 has 15 residues. The coding DNA is unavailable. CDR1 MNHNS and CDR2 SASEGT come from the germline V gene. The CDR3: CASTLRGPSTDTQYF.

The genes are TRBV10-3 and TRBJ1-2; TCRdb calls TRBD1, which cannot be checked without DNA. The CDR3 is 13 residues long. No DNA accompanies this entry. Per the germline V gene, CDR1 is ENHRY and CDR2 is SYGVKD. The CDR3 protein is CAISAGTDYGYTF.